The text below deals with one T cell receptor (beta chain). The data originate from a study of blood T cell repertoires in COVID-19. Study-wide background: T cells, B-cell-depleted T cells, or PBMCs supplied cDNA or gDNA.

Sequencing used immunoSEQ multiplex PCR; TCRdb keeps in-frame clones, though not all of them. The table shows a few hundred thousand clones, with 75% to 90% occurring only once. Participants were aged about 18 to 95 years, lived in 24 US areas, and enrolled virtually. Each participant's cohort was designated according to participant-reported clinical history. Input material: PBMCs or T cells enriched from blood (not recorded which). The sequence was collected from a woman in her twenties or thirties who had been exposed to COVID-19.

CDR3 DNA: TGTGCCAGCAGTAACAGGGGGCCCCGCACAGATACGCAGTATTTT. Translating it yields CASSNRGPRTDTQYF. This chain connects TRBV27 to TRBJ2-3; 9 bases match TRBD1. CDR3 length: 15 amino acids. From germline, CDR1 is MNHEY and CDR2 SMNVEV (reference sequence). V lost 5 bases to trimming and J lost 1 base; unmatched junction nucleotides: 4.